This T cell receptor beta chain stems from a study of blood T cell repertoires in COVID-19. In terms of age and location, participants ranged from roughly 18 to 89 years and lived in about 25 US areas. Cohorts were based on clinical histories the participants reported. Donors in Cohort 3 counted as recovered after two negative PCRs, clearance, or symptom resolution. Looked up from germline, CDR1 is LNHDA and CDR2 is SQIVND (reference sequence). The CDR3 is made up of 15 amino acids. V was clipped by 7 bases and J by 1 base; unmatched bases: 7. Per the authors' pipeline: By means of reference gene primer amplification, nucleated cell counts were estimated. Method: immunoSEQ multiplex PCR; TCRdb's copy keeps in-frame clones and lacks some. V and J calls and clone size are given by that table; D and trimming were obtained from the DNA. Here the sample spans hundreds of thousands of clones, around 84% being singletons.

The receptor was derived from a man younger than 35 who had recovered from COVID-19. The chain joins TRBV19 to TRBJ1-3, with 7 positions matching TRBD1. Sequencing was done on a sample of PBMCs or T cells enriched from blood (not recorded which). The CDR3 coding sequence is TGTGCCAGTATCGACAGGGCCCCTTCTGGAAACACCATATATTTT. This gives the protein CASIDRAPSGNTIYF.